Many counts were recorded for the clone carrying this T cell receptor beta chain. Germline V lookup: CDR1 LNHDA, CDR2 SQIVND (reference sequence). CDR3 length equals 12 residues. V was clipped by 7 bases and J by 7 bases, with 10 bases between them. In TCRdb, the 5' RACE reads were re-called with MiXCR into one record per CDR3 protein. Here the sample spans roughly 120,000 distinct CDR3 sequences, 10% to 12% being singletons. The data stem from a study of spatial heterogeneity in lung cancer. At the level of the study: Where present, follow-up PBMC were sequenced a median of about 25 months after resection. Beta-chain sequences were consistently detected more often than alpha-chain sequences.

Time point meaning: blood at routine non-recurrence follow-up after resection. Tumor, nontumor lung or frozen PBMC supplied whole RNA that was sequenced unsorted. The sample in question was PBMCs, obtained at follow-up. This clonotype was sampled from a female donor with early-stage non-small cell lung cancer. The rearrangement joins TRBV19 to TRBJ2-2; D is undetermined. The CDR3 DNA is TGTGCCAGTAACCTTAGACTCGGGGAGCTGTTTTTT. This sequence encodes CASNLRLGELFF. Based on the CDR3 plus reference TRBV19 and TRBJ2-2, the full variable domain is DGGITQSPKYLFRKEGQNVTLSCEQNLNHDAMYWYRQDPGQGLRLIYYSQIVNDFQKGDIAEGYSVSREKKESFPLTVTSAQKNPTAFYLCASNLRLGELFFGEGSRLTVL.